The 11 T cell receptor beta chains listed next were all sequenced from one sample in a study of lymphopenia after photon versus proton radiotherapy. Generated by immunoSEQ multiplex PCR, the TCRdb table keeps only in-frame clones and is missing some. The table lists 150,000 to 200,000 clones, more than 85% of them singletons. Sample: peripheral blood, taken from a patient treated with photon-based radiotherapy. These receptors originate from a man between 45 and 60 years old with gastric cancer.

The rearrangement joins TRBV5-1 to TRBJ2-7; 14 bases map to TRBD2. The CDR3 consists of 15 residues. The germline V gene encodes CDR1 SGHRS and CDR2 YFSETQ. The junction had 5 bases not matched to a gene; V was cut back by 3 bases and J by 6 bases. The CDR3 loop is CASSSGTSGSSEQYF. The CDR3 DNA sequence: TGCGCCAGCAGCTCCGGGACTAGCGGGAGTAGCGAGCAGTACTTC.

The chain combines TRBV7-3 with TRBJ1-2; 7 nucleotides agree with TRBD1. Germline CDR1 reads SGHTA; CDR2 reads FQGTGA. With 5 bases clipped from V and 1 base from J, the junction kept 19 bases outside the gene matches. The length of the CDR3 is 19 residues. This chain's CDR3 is CASSPQGGAISRLNYGYTF. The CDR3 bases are TGTGCCAGCAGCCCCCAGGGGGGCGCTATTTCCCGCCTTAACTATGGCTACACCTTC.

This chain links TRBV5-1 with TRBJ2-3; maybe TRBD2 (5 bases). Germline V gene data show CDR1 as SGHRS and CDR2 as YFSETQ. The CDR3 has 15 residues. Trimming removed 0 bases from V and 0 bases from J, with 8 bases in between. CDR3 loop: CASSLEAVSTDTQYF. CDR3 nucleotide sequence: TGCGCCAGCAGCTTGGAAGCGGTTAGCACAGATACGCAGTATTTT.

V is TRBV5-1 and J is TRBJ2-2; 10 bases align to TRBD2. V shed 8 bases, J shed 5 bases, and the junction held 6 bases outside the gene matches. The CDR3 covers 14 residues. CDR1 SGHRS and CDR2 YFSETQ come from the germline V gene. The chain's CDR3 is CASSSGSRTGELFF. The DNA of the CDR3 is TGCGCCAGTTCTAGCGGGAGTCGTACCGGGGAGCTGTTTTTT.

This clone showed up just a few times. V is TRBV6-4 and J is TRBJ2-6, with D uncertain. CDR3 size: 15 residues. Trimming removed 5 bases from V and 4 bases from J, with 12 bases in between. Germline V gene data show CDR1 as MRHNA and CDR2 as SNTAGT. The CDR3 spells CASSFTTSGANVLTF. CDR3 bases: TGTGCCAGCAGTTTTACTACAAGCGGGGCCAACGTCCTGACTTTC.

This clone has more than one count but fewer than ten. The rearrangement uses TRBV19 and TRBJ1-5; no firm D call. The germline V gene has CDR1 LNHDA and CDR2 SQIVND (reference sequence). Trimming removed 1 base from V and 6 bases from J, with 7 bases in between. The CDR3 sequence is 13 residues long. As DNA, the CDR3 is TGTGCCAGTAGTATAGGGTGGGGTCAGCCCCAGCATTTT. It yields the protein CASSIGWGQPQHF.

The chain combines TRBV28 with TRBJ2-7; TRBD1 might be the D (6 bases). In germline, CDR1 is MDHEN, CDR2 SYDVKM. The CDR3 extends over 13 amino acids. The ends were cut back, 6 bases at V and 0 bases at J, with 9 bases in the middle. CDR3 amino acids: CASSTGSSYEQYF. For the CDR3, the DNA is TGTGCCAGCAGCACAGGGTCCTCCTACGAGCAGTACTTC.

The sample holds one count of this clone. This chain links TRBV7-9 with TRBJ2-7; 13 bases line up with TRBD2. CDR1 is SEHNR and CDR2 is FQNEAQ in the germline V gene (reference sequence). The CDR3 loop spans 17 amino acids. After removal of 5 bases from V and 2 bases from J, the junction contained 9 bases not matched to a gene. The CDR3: CASSHQGGLAGTYEQYF. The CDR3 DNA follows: TGTGCCAGCAGCCACCAGGGGGGACTAGCGGGAACCTACGAGCAGTACTTC.

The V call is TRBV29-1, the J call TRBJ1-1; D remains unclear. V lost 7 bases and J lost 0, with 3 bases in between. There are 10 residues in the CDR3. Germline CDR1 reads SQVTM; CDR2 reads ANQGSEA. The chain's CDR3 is CSAMNTEAFF. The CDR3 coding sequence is TGCAGCGCCATGAACACTGAAGCTTTCTTT.

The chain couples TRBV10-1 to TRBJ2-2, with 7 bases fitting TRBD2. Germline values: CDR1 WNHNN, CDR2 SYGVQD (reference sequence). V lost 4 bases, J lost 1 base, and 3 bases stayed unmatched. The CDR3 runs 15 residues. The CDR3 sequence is CASSVASGNTGELFF. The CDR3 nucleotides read TGCGCCAGCAGTGTTGCTAGCGGGAACACCGGGGAGCTGTTTTTT.

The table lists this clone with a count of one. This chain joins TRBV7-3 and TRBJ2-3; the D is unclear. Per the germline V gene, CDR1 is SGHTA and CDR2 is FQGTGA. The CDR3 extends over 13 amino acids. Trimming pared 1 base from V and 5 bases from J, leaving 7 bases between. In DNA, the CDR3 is TGTGCCAGCAGCTTAATATTCGGAGATACGCAGTATTTT. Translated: CASSLIFGDTQYF. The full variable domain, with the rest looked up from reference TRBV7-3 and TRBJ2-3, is GAGVSQTPSNKVTEKGKYVELRCDPISGHTALYWYRQSLGQGPEFLIYFQGTGAADDSGLPNDRFFAVRPEGSVSTLKIQRTERGDSAVYLCASSLIFGDTQYFGPGTRLTVL.